This T cell receptor beta chain was profiled in a study of cytomegalovirus exposure and HLA in healthy donors. CDR1 is SEHNR, CDR2 FQNEAQ, per germline (reference sequence). The CDR3 runs to 14 residues. Unrecorded immune exposures were likely, despite nominal health at sampling. Study results and caveats: Reportedly, HLA-A and HLA-B alleles of most subjects were accurately predicted from TCR beta. Across donors, most TCRs were seen rarely, yet some public ones were widespread. Looking again later, the authors saw that most CMV-associated TCR beta chains seemed HLA-restricted.

This clone was detected a few times. Its antigen is not identified. At one of its ends the junction is not consistent with the germline gene, which may arise from a read error. The PCR contained 60 Vbeta and 13 Jbeta primers. Profiling relied on immunoSEQ multiplex PCR, and the TCRdb table lists in-frame clones only, not all of them. This table holds 140,000 to 150,000 clones, approximately 76% found once. Source material: PBMCs. The chain combines TRBV7-9 with TRBJ2-6; D may be TRBD1 (5 bases). This TCR was sampled from a man aged 40-50 years in good health and CMV-seronegative. The CDR3 region is CASKVGSGANGLTF. The CDR3 nucleotides are TGTGCCAGCAAGGTGGGCTCTGGGGCCAACGGCCTGACTTTC.